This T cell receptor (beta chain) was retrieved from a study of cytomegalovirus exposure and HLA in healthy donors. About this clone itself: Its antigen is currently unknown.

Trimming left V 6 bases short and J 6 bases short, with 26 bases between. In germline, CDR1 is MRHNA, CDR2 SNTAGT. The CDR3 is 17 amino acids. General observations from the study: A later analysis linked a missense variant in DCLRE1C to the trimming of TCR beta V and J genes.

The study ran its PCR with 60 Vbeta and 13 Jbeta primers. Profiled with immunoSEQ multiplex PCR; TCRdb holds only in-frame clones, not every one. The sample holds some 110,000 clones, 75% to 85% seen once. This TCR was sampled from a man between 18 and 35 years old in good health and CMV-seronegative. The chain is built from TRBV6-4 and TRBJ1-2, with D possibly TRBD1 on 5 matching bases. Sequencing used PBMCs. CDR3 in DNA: TGTGCCAGCAGCGGGGGGGATCTAAGGGGTACGGCGGATGGCTACACCTTC. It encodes CASSGGDLRGTADGYTF.